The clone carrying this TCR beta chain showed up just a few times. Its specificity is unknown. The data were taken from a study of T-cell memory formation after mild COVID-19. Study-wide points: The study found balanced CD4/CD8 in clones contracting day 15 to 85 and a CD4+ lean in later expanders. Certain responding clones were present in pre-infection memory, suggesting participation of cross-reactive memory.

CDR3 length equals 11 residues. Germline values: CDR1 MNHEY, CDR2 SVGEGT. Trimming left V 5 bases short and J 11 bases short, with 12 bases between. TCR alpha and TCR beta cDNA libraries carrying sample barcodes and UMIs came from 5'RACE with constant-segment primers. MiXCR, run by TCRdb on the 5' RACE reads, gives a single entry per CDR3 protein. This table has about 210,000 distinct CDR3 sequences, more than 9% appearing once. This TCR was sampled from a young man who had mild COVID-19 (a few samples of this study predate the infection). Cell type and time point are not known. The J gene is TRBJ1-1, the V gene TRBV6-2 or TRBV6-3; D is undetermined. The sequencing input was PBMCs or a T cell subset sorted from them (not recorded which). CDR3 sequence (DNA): TGTGCCAGCAGTGCCTCGGTAGTGGCTTTCTTT. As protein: CASSASVVAFF.